This passage covers 26 T cell receptor beta chains from one sample sequenced in a study of beta chain features in type 1 diabetes. Sequenced material consisted of expressed TCRB transcripts (all of the isolated RNA was reverse transcribed). Assay used: immunoSEQ multiplex PCR; TCRdb lists only in-frame clones, some missing. The data contain 500,000 to 700,000 clones, around 15% of them singletons. The sample was naive CD4+ T cells from blood. Every receptor here comes from a man between 18 and 29 years old in good health.

This clone was seen a handful of times. The chain uses TRBV19 and TRBJ2-7; D possibly corresponds to TRBD2 (5 bases). The V and J ends lost 6 bases and 1 base respectively, with 13 bases between them. CDR3 length: 14 amino acids. Germline assignment: CDR1 LNHDA and CDR2 SQIVND (reference sequence). The CDR3 DNA follows: TGTGCCAGTAGAGCCGTTTGGACTTCCTACGAGCAGTACTTC. It specifies CASRAVWTSYEQYF.

This clone occurred a few times. The V and J genes are TRBV5-6 and TRBJ2-1; no clear D gene. This CDR3 comprises 11 residues. Per the germline V gene, CDR1 is SGHDT and CDR2 is YYEEEE. V lost 4 bases to trimming and J lost 9 bases, with 8 bases between them. The chain's CDR3 is CASSLRSEQFF. DNA for the CDR3: TGTGCCAGCAGCCTTCGTAGTGAGCAGTTCTTC.

J is TRBJ2-7 and V is TRBV5-6, with 8 nucleotides matching TRBD1. CDR1 SGHDT and CDR2 YYEEEE come from the germline V gene. CDR3 size: 14 residues. Trimming removed 4 bases from V and 4 bases from J; junction bases left unmatched: 7. CDR3 residues: CASSLPDRAYEQYF. CDR3 DNA: TGTGCCAGCAGCCTACCGGACAGGGCTTACGAGCAGTACTTC. Looking up the rest from reference TRBV5-6 and TRBJ2-7 gives the full variable domain: DAGVTQSPTHLIKTRGQQVTLRCSPKSGHDTVSWYQQALGQGPQFIFQYYEEEERQRGNFPDRFSGHQFPNYSSELNVNALLLGDSALYLCASSLPDRAYEQYFGPGTRLTVT.

This chain joins TRBV7-6 and TRBJ2-2; D is possibly TRBD1 (5 bases). Germline loops: CDR1 SGHVS, CDR2 FNYEAQ. This CDR3 spans 15 amino acids. V was clipped by 5 bases and J by 1 base, with 11 bases between them. The CDR3 coding sequence is TGTGCCAGCAGCCCTCGGACACTGAACACCGGGGAGCTGTTTTTT. Protein product: CASSPRTLNTGELFF.

This clone appeared a few times. The chain is built from TRBV6-6 and TRBJ2-7; 13 bases match TRBD2. V dropped 5 bases and J dropped 5; count of bases not matched to a gene: 9. Germline V lookup: CDR1 MNHNY, CDR2 SVGAGI (reference sequence). The CDR3 spans 16 residues. CDR3: CASSNRTSGSEHEQYF. DNA of the CDR3: TGTGCCAGCAGTAACCGGACTAGCGGGAGTGAACACGAGCAGTACTTC.

The V call is TRBV4-2, the J call TRBJ1-1; 7 nucleotides line up with TRBD1. With V trimmed by 1 base and J by 0 bases, 8 bases remained unmatched. CDR3 size: 17 residues. Germline V gene lookup returns CDR1 LGHNA and CDR2 YNFKEQ. The CDR3 DNA follows: TGTGCCAGCAGCCAAGCCGGGACAGCTATTATGAACACTGAAGCTTTCTTT. Its protein is CASSQAGTAIMNTEAFF.

A few counts support this clone. The V call is TRBV6-1, the J call TRBJ2-1, with 7 bases that match TRBD1. The germline V gene encodes CDR1 MNHNS and CDR2 SASEGT. This CDR3 spans 14 amino acids. The trim removed 6 bases at V and 10 bases at J, leaving 12 bases unmatched. The chain's CDR3 is CASRSGTAASEQFF. The CDR3, as DNA: TGTGCCAGCAGGTCTGGGACAGCCGCGAGCGAGCAGTTCTTC.

The chain carries TRBV7-9 and TRBJ2-5, with TRBD1 matching over 7 bases. Germline CDR1 SEHNR, CDR2 FQNEAQ (reference sequence). CDR3 length: 17 residues. The V segment lost 0 bases and the J segment 6 bases; nucleotides outside the gene matches: 13. The CDR3 reads CASSLATGTASRKTQYF. The CDR3 nucleotides read TGTGCCAGCAGCTTAGCGACCGGGACAGCATCAAGAAAGACCCAGTACTTC.

V gene TRBV2 combines with J gene TRBJ1-5; the D is unclear. Germline V gene data show CDR1 as SNHLY and CDR2 as FYNNEI. CDR3 length equals 12 residues. The germline V and J ends were trimmed by 6 bases and 6 bases, with 9 bases remaining between them. The CDR3 spells CASSQAPQPQHF. The CDR3 bases are TGTGCCAGCAGCCAGGCACCTCAGCCCCAGCATTTT.

V usage is TRBV7-3 and J usage is TRBJ2-5; D not certain. The CDR3 is 14 residues long. Looked up from germline, CDR1 is SGHTA and CDR2 is FQGTGA. The V and J ends lost 5 bases and 5 bases respectively, with 15 bases between them. CDR3 in amino acids: CASSPTGRRETQYF. CDR3 DNA sequence: TGTGCCAGCAGCCCGACGGGCAGAAGGGAGACCCAGTACTTC.

This sequence joins TRBV6-5 and TRBJ1-4; no firm D call. The CDR3 is 13 residues long. Germline CDR1 and CDR2: MNHEY and SVGAGI. Trimming stripped 6 bases from V and 8 bases from J, with 13 bases between. Here the CDR3 reads CASRAQAKEKLFF. As DNA, the CDR3 is TGTGCCAGCAGGGCGCAGGCGAAAGAAAAACTGTTTTTT.

This clone was recorded a few times. The J gene is TRBJ1-5, the V gene TRBV28; unclear D gene. V was cut by 5 bases and J by 0 bases, with 11 bases left in between. Germline CDR1 is MDHEN and CDR2 is SYDVKM. The CDR3 spans 15 residues. CDR3 protein: CASSVAELSNQPQHF. As DNA, the CDR3 is TGTGCCAGCAGTGTGGCGGAGCTTAGCAATCAGCCCCAGCATTTT.

The chain recombines TRBV5-1 with TRBJ2-1, with TRBD2 matching over 13 bases. CDR1 SGHRS and CDR2 YFSETQ come from the germline V gene. V lost 0 bases, J lost 7 bases, and 4 bases stayed unmatched. The CDR3 covers 16 residues. CDR3 coding DNA: TGCGCCAGCAGCTTGGGGACTAGCGGGAGAGGAAATGAGCAGTTCTTC. This translates into CASSLGTSGRGNEQFF. The full variable domain, rest sourced from reference TRBV5-1 and TRBJ2-1, is KAGVTQTPRYLIKTRGQQVTLSCSPISGHRSVSWYQQTPGQGLQFLFEYFSETQRNKGNFPGRFSGRQFSNSRSEMNVSTLELGDSALYLCASSLGTSGRGNEQFFGPGTRLTVL.

In its sample, this clone was seen a few times. The chain couples TRBV7-3 to TRBJ1-2; 12 bases are shared with TRBD1. V was pared by 5 bases and J by 4 bases, with 5 bases of the junction left unmatched. From germline, CDR1 is SGHTA and CDR2 FQGTGA. The CDR3 is 15 residues long. This chain's CDR3 is CASSPGQGASYGYTF. CDR3 nucleotide sequence: TGTGCCAGCAGCCCGGGACAGGGGGCCTCCTATGGCTACACCTTC.

The gene calls are TRBV4-1 and TRBJ1-5; D remains ambiguous. Germline V lookup: CDR1 MGHRA, CDR2 YSYEKL. CDR3 length: 14 amino acids. V lost 2 bases to trimming and J lost 3 bases, with 8 bases between them. The CDR3 reads CASSQLGLNQPQHF. CDR3 DNA: TGCGCCAGCAGCCAACTTGGGCTCAATCAGCCCCAGCATTTT.

The V call is TRBV9, the J call TRBJ2-3, with D possibly TRBD1 on 6 matching bases. The germline V gene encodes CDR1 SGDLS and CDR2 YYNGEE. The CDR3 is 16 residues long. The ends were cut back, 2 bases at V and 4 bases at J, with 17 bases in the middle. CDR3 in DNA: TGTGCCAGCAGCGTGAGGGGACAAGGGGGAGCAGATACGCAGTATTTT. Protein sequence: CASSVRGQGGADTQYF.

V and J are TRBV29-1 and TRBJ2-1; no clear D gene. The germline CDR1 and CDR2 sequences are SQVTM and ANQGSEA. V was trimmed by 3 bases and J by 3 bases, leaving 6 bases between them. The CDR3 has 12 residues. The CDR3 spells CSVEVVYNEQFF. CDR3 DNA: TGCAGCGTTGAGGTAGTCTACAATGAGCAGTTCTTC.

This clone was counted once. This sample also contains other DNA sequences that code for the same CDR3. The chain is built from TRBV7-9 and TRBJ1-1, with TRBD1 matching 7 bases. Unmatched junction bases numbered 8, after V lost 8 bases and J lost 5 bases. The CDR3 is 13 amino acids. Germline lookup yields CDR1 SEHNR and CDR2 FQNEAQ (reference sequence). The CDR3 here is CASSWTGSTEAFF. CDR3 sequence (DNA): TGTGCCAGCTCATGGACAGGCAGTACTGAAGCTTTCTTT.

The V call is TRBV5-4, the J call TRBJ1-5, with D hard to call. The CDR3 covers 15 residues. V lost 0 bases and J 7 bases, leaving 14 bases between the germline ends. The germline V gene encodes CDR1 SGHNT and CDR2 YYREEE (reference sequence). CDR3: CASSLAGVSGQPQHF. Written as DNA, the CDR3 is TGTGCCAGCAGCTTGGCCGGGGTATCGGGACAGCCCCAGCATTTT.

This clone was counted between two and nine times. J is TRBJ2-2 and V is TRBV4-2; 7 bases are shared with TRBD2. Trimming at V came to 0 bases and at J to 4 bases, leaving 8 bases not matched to a gene. This CDR3 is built from 17 residues. The germline V gene has CDR1 LGHNA and CDR2 YNFKEQ. The CDR3 region has the DNA TGTGCCAGCAGCCAAGAGCTTTGGGAGGGCCGCACCGGGGAGCTGTTTTTT. Translation: CASSQELWEGRTGELFF.

This clone was observed a handful of times. Other DNA sequences in this specimen translate into the identical CDR3. The chain joins TRBV28 to TRBJ2-5, with D possibly matching TRBD1 (5 bases). The CDR3 runs to 13 residues. CDR1 is MDHEN, CDR2 SYDVKM, per germline. V was clipped by 6 bases and J by 2 bases, with 10 bases between them. CDR3 loop: CASRRQGQETQYF. In nucleotides, the CDR3 is TGTGCCAGCAGAAGGCAGGGACAAGAGACCCAGTACTTC.

This clone has only a few counts. The CDR3 loop reads CASSLGGSSYNEQFF. The CDR3, as DNA: TGTGCCAGCAGCCTAGGGGGCAGCTCCTACAATGAGCAGTTCTTC. The chain is built from TRBV2 and TRBJ2-1; 7 bases match TRBD1. The germline CDR1 and CDR2 sequences are SNHLY and FYNNEI. The ends lost 6 bases at V and 0 bases at J; junction bases unmatched: 5. CDR3 length: 15 amino acids.

This chain links TRBV28 with TRBJ1-4; D is unclear. The V end was cut by 10 bases, the J end by 8 bases, with 14 bases between. The CDR3 runs 12 residues. Germline CDR1 is MDHEN and CDR2 is SYDVKM. The CDR3 DNA is TGTGCCACCTCACTCACCTGGGAAAAACTGTTTTTT. Its translation: CATSLTWEKLFF.

The chain combines TRBV2 with TRBJ2-1; 7 bases fit TRBD2. CDR1 is SNHLY, CDR2 FYNNEI, per germline. After removal of 8 bases from V and 0 bases from J, the junction contained 10 bases not matched to a gene. The CDR3 contains 16 residues. CDR3 sequence (DNA): TGTGCCAGCGGGGCGAAGACGGGGGGCTCCTACAATGAGCAGTTCTTC. It encodes CASGAKTGGSYNEQFF.

J is TRBJ2-4 and V is TRBV10-3; D is possibly TRBD1 (5 bases). Trimming removed 7 bases from V and 7 bases from J, with 14 bases in between. CDR3 length: 13 residues. Germline values: CDR1 ENHRY, CDR2 SYGVKD. The CDR3 here is CAIKTDIDNIQYF. The CDR3 nucleotides are TGTGCCATCAAAACGGACATCGACAACATTCAGTACTTC.

The V and J genes are TRBV7-3 and TRBJ2-5, with D uncertain. V was pared by 5 bases and J by 3 bases, with 10 bases between. CDR3 size: 13 residues. Germline V gene lookup returns CDR1 SGHTA and CDR2 FQGTGA. CDR3 sequence reads: CASSPIGEETQYF. The CDR3 DNA reads as TGTGCCAGCAGCCCCATTGGAGAAGAGACCCAGTACTTC.